Below, 19 T cell receptor beta chains from the same sample are listed, as sequenced in a study of cytomegalovirus exposure and HLA in healthy donors. This PCR relied on a set of 60 Vbeta primers and 13 Jbeta primers. This table comes from immunoSEQ multiplex PCR, and its TCRdb copy is limited to in-frame clones, with some not included. The sample contains some 130,000 clones, about 74% of which appear only once. The sequencing input was PBMCs. These receptors all come from a man aged 25-40 years in good health and CMV-seronegative.

CDR3 nucleotides: TGTGCCTGGAGTGTACGGGGACACCGGCTCGGCGAGCAGTACTTC. Its translation: CAWSVRGHRLGEQYF. The chain uses TRBV30 and TRBJ2-7, with D possibly TRBD1 on 6 matching bases. The CDR3 consists of 15 residues. Germline loops: CDR1 GTSNPN, CDR2 SVGIG (reference sequence). Trimming stripped 0 bases from V and 6 bases from J, with 18 bases between.

The V gene is TRBV7-3, the J gene TRBJ2-1; D perhaps matches TRBD2 (5 bases). Germline V gene lookup returns CDR1 SGHTA and CDR2 FQGTGA. CDR3 length: 13 amino acids. Trimming left V 0 bases short and J 9 bases short, with 9 bases between. The CDR3: CASSLTSRGEQFF. The CDR3 DNA reads TGTGCCAGCAGCTTAACCTCTCGGGGTGAGCAGTTCTTC.

The CDR3 reads CASSPTTGANVLTF. The CDR3 bases are TGTGCCAGCAGTCCAACTACTGGGGCCAACGTCCTGACTTTC. J is TRBJ2-6 and V is TRBV6-4; D remains ambiguous. Trimming shortened V by 5 bases and J by 2 bases, and 7 bases separated the two germline ends. CDR3 length: 14 residues. Germline V gene data show CDR1 as MRHNA and CDR2 as SNTAGT.

V is TRBV10-3 and J is TRBJ1-1; 8 bases are a match to TRBD1. The CDR3 loop spans 12 amino acids. Trimming removed 10 bases from V and 1 base from J; junction bases left unmatched: 2. Germline CDR1 ENHRY, CDR2 SYGVKD. CDR3 coding DNA: TGTGCCACCGGACAGGGGAACACTGAAGCTTTCTTT. It codes for CATGQGNTEAFF.

The chain combines TRBV2 with TRBJ2-1; TRBD1 agrees at 8 bases. CDR3 length equals 14 residues. From germline, CDR1 is SNHLY and CDR2 FYNNEI. After removal of 6 bases from V and 4 bases from J, the junction contained 5 bases not matched to a gene. Here the CDR3 DNA reads TGTGCCAGCAGAGAGGACAGGGAGTACAATGAGCAGTTCTTC. It encodes CASREDREYNEQFF.

The J gene is TRBJ2-1, the V gene TRBV19; 12 bases agree with TRBD1. The CDR3 has 15 residues. CDR1 and CDR2 from the germline V gene are LNHDA and SQIVND (reference sequence). V lost 6 bases, J lost 8 bases, and 8 bases stayed unmatched. The CDR3 bases are TGTGCCAGTAGGCTGGCCGGGACAGGGGGCTATGAGCAGTTCTTC. Encoded protein: CASRLAGTGGYEQFF. Combining the CDR3 with reference TRBV19 and TRBJ2-1 gives the whole variable domain DGGITQSPKYLFRKEGQNVTLSCEQNLNHDAMYWYRQDPGQGLRLIYYSQIVNDFQKGDIAEGYSVSREKKESFPLTVTSAQKNPTAFYLCASRLAGTGGYEQFFGPGTRLTVL.

The gene calls are TRBV6-1 and TRBJ2-3, with 13 positions matching TRBD2. J was trimmed by 11 bases and V by 6 bases; bases with no gene match: 2. The germline CDR1 and CDR2 sequences are MNHNS and SASEGT. The CDR3 totals 12 residues. The CDR3 bases are TGTGCCAGCAGAGGGACTAGCGGGGAGCAGTATTTT. Its protein is CASRGTSGEQYF.

The chain joins TRBV19 to TRBJ1-5; 8 positions agree with TRBD1. Looked up from germline, CDR1 is LNHDA and CDR2 is SQIVND (reference sequence). This CDR3 has 14 amino acids. Unmatched junction bases numbered 4, after V lost 3 bases and J lost 6 bases. CDR3 protein: CASSITGGSQPQHF. The CDR3 region has the DNA TGTGCCAGTAGTATCACAGGGGGGTCTCAGCCCCAGCATTTT.

This sequence joins TRBV27 and TRBJ2-3, with 11 bases that match TRBD2. The trim removed 5 bases at V and 5 bases at J, leaving 3 bases unmatched. The CDR3 has 14 residues. CDR1 is MNHEY, CDR2 SMNVEV, per germline (reference sequence). The CDR3, as DNA: TGTGCCAGCAGTCCCGGGACTAGCGGAGATACGCAGTATTTT. Amino acids: CASSPGTSGDTQYF.

This clone came up once. The rearrangement uses TRBV7-9 and TRBJ1-6; 9 positions agree with TRBD1. The CDR3 is 14 residues long. Germline V gene sequence: CDR1 SEHNR, CDR2 FQNEAQ (reference sequence). V was pared by 4 bases and J by 10 bases, with 5 bases of the junction left unmatched. The CDR3 DNA follows: TGTGCCAGCAGCTCGGGACAGGGCAACTCACCCCTCCACTTT. This gives the protein CASSSGQGNSPLHF. The full variable domain, with the rest looked up from reference TRBV7-9 and TRBJ1-6, is DTGVSQNPRHKITKRGQNVTFRCDPISEHNRLYWYRQTLGQGPEFLTYFQNEAQLEKSRLLSDRFSAERPKGSFSTLEIQRTEQGDSAMYLCASSSGQGNSPLHFGNGTRLTVT.

This chain uses TRBV25-1 with TRBJ1-2; D call uncertain. Germline lookup yields CDR1 MGHDK and CDR2 SYGVNS. The V and J ends lost 2 bases and 4 bases respectively, with 11 bases between them. The CDR3 has 14 amino acids. CDR3 nucleotide sequence: TGTGCCAGCAGTGAAGGTCTCGGGGTCTATGGCTACACCTTC. Protein product: CASSEGLGVYGYTF.

The chain uses TRBV6-1 and TRBJ2-3, with 8 bases aligning to TRBD1. This CDR3 contains 13 residues. Germline V gene sequence: CDR1 MNHNS, CDR2 SASEGT. V was pared by 4 bases and J by 3 bases, with 0 bases of the junction left unmatched. This CDR3 reads CASSGQGTDTQYF. The CDR3 DNA sequence: TGTGCCAGCAGTGGACAGGGGACAGATACGCAGTATTTT.

A single count supports this clone. As DNA, the CDR3 is TGTGCCAGCAGGCGTGGGGGGTCTGGGGACCCAACCTACGAGCAGTACTTC. Protein product: CASRRGGSGDPTYEQYF. This chain links TRBV5-4 with TRBJ2-7; D is perhaps TRBD2 (6 bases). Trimming took off 5 bases at V and 2 bases at J, with 23 bases between the two ends. Germline V gives CDR1 SGHNT, CDR2 YYREEE (reference sequence). CDR3 size: 17 residues.

This chain joins TRBV9 and TRBJ2-1; the match to TRBD2 covers 9 bases. J lost 13 bases, V lost 2 bases, and 10 bases had no gene match. CDR1 is SGDLS and CDR2 is YYNGEE in the germline V gene. CDR3 size: 14 residues. CDR3 region: CASSVGLEAGGQFF. The CDR3 nucleotides read TGTGCCAGCAGCGTGGGGTTGGAAGCGGGAGGTCAGTTCTTC.

This clone appeared once. The chain joins TRBV13 to TRBJ1-1; TRBD1 matches 10 bases. Germline loops: CDR1 PRHDT, CDR2 FYEKMQ (reference sequence). CDR3 length equals 14 residues. Trimming removed 5 bases from V and 3 bases from J; junction bases left unmatched: 3. CDR3 sequence: CASSRDRGYTEAFF. The CDR3 nucleotides are TGTGCCAGCAGCCGGGACAGGGGTTACACTGAAGCTTTCTTT.

This chain joins TRBV5-1 and TRBJ1-2, with D perhaps matching TRBD1 (6 bases). The CDR3 spans 17 residues. Germline V gene lookup returns CDR1 SGHRS and CDR2 YFSETQ. V was cut by 4 bases and J by 7 bases, with 26 bases left in between. CDR3 sequence (DNA): TGCGCCAGCAGCGGAAGGGCGGGTACAGGGAATTCGCCTGGCTACACCTTC. Amino acid sequence: CASSGRAGTGNSPGYTF.

The chain is built from TRBV6-1 and TRBJ2-1; 10 bases are a match to TRBD2. This CDR3 is built from 18 residues. The germline gives CDR1 MNHNS, CDR2 SASEGT. Losses at the gene ends were 4 bases for V and 15 bases for J; bases not matched to a gene: 24. For the CDR3, the DNA is TGTGCCAGCAGTGCGATCGGCCCACTGTGGACTAGCGGAACCCTCGGGTTCTTC. It translates to CASSAIGPLWTSGTLGFF.

The sample holds a few counts of this clone. This chain links TRBV25-1 with TRBJ2-7; 7 bases map to TRBD2. The germline CDR1 and CDR2 sequences are MGHDK and SYGVNS. The J segment lost 3 bases and the V segment lost 4 bases, leaving 3 bases of the junction unmatched. CDR3 length equals 13 residues. The DNA for the CDR3 is TGTGCCAGCAGTGGGGCGGGAGTCTACGAGCAGTACTTC. This codes for CASSGAGVYEQYF.

In this sample, this clone turned up a few times. The CDR3 DNA reads TGTGCCAGTAGTATAGAAATTAGCGGGGCTTTCAATGAGCAGTTCTTC. It codes for CASSIEISGAFNEQFF. The V call is TRBV19, the J call TRBJ2-1; 8 bases fit TRBD2. The CDR3 is 16 residues long. V trimming: 0 bases; J trimming: 6 bases; junction bases outside the gene matches: 7. Germline CDR1 and CDR2: LNHDA and SQIVND (reference sequence).